Listed below are T cell receptor beta chains from one sample, sequenced in a study of tumor T cells in aggressive B-cell lymphoma. Sequencing was performed with immunoSEQ multiplex PCR; in TCRdb, only in-frame clones are kept and a portion is missing. This sample has approximately 11,000 clones, with around nine tenths found just once. Material for sequencing was tumor tissue. The receptor set was obtained from an adult with diffuse large B cell lymphoma. Both conserved end residues are part of each CDR3. Each record gives: CDR3 protein, CDR3 DNA, V gene, J gene, clone size, D gene. The D gene is left open where the match is weak. Size values are once, few and many counts, or a class for expanded clones, and some rows have none.

CASRAGTSGATDTQYF	TGTGCCAGCAGGGCCGGGACTAGCGGAGCCACAGATACGCAGTATTTT	TRBV9	TRBJ2-3	-	TRBD2
CASSHPSGRGEQYF	TGTGCCAGCAGCCACCCCAGCGGGCGCGGGGAGCAGTACTTC	TRBV7-2	TRBJ2-7	-	-
CASSQEVQNYGYTF	TGTGCCAGCAGCCAAGAGGTACAGAACTATGGCTACACCTTC	TRBV4-2	TRBJ1-2	once	-
CASSYRETQYF	TGTGCCAGCAGTTATCGGGAGACCCAGTACTTC	TRBV6-6	TRBJ2-5	-	-
CASSPGQGWSYEQYF	TGTGCCAGCAGCCCGGGACAGGGGTGGTCCTACGAGCAGTACTTC	TRBV7-2	TRBJ2-7	-	TRBD1
CASLTGRTDF	TGCGCCAGCTTGACAGGGAGGACGGACTTC	TRBV10-1	TRBJ2-4	-	-
CASSWGGWGSSSYEQYF	TGTGCCAGCAGCTGGGGGGGCTGGGGGTCTAGCTCCTACGAGCAGTACTTC	TRBV11-2	TRBJ2-7	-	-
CASSLLAGERNEQFF	TGCGCCAGCAGCTTACTAGCGGGGGAGAGAAATGAGCAGTTCTTC	TRBV4-1	TRBJ2-1	-	TRBD2
CSASLDETQYF	TGCAGTGCTAGCCTAGATGAGACCCAGTACTTC	TRBV20-1	TRBJ2-5	-	-
CACIPTNEKLFF	TGTGCCTGTATTCCAACTAATGAAAAACTGTTTTTT	TRBV30	TRBJ1-4	-	-
CASSENSGRPWYNEQFF	TGTGCCAGCAGTGAAAATAGCGGGAGGCCATGGTACAATGAGCAGTTCTTC	TRBV6-1	TRBJ2-1	once	TRBD2
CASSEGDRDFYEQYF	TGCGCTAGCAGTGAAGGGGACAGGGACTTCTACGAGCAGTACTTC	TRBV10-2	TRBJ2-7	-	TRBD1
CASSEVITEAFF	TGTGCCAGCAGTGAAGTAATCACTGAAGCTTTCTTT	TRBV6-1	TRBJ1-1	-	-
CAWKDSSYEQYF	TGTGCCTGGAAGGACAGTTCCTACGAGCAGTACTTC	TRBV30	TRBJ2-7	-	-
CATSSGLGYNEQFF	TGTGCCACCAGCAGCGGGTTGGGCTACAATGAGCAGTTCTTC	TRBV15	TRBJ2-1	-	-